This T cell receptor (beta chain) was recovered during a study of cytomegalovirus exposure and HLA in healthy donors. Study observations and caveats: Evidence from a later analysis indicated that most CMV-associated TCR beta chains looked HLA-restricted. Versus the approximately 700-donor mean, an Asian-associated ancestry cluster reportedly showed fewer N-insertions in a later analysis. According to the study, around 180 TCR beta chains were cytomegalovirus-associated.

With respect to this clone: The antigen is unknown. Because the CDR3's place on the DNA is in doubt, the DNA is left out and the CDR3 is given as listed by TCRdb.

PCR used 60 Vbeta primers and 13 Jbeta primers. TCRdb keeps only in-frame clones here, not all; method: immunoSEQ multiplex PCR. The table shows around 190,000 clones, with 65% to 90% occurring only once. The CDR3 is 22 amino acids in total, end residues counted. The clonotype was recovered from a girl aged 2-15 years in good health and CMV-seropositive. The sample consisted of PBMCs. The V gene is TRBV21-1, the J gene TRBJ1-5. TRBV21-1 is a documented pseudogene. The CDR3 is CASSKTLELWGNGTLSNQPQHF.